The rows below give T cell receptor beta chains drawn from one sample of a study of lymphopenia after photon versus proton radiotherapy. Method: immunoSEQ multiplex PCR; TCRdb's copy keeps in-frame clones and lacks some. The sample lists tens of thousands of clones; roughly 87% were seen once. The sample here was peripheral blood, taken from a patient treated with proton-based radiotherapy. Receptors were obtained from an elderly man with esophageal cancer. The CDR3 runs from the conserved cysteine through the conserved F or W. A D gene is named only where the DNA matches it firmly. The size of a clone is reported for some rows only, either as once, few or many, or as a class for expanded clones.

CDR3 length: 15
clone size: -
V gene: TRBV15
J gene: TRBJ1-1
D gene: TRBD1
CDR3 protein: CATSGTGTPNTEAFF
CDR3 DNA: TGTGCCACCAGCGGGACAGGGACGCCGAACACTGAAGCTTTCTTT

CDR3 length: 15
clone size: -
V gene: TRBV29-1
J gene: TRBJ1-1
D gene: TRBD1
CDR3 protein: CSVESTGGRDTEAFF
CDR3 DNA: TGCAGCGTGGAATCTACAGGGGGAAGGGATACTGAAGCTTTCTTT

CDR3 length: 18
clone size: -
V gene: TRBV13
J gene: TRBJ2-7
D gene: TRBD2
CDR3 protein: CASSLGPSWREGAYEQYF
CDR3 DNA: TGTGCCAGCAGCTTAGGGCCTTCTTGGCGGGAGGGGGCCTACGAGCAGTACTTC

CDR3 length: 15
clone size: -
V gene: TRBV5-5
J gene: TRBJ2-1
D gene: -
CDR3 protein: CASELRSGAYNEQFF
CDR3 DNA: TGTGCCAGCGAGCTTAGGTCGGGGGCCTACAATGAGCAGTTCTTC

CDR3 length: 13
clone size: -
V gene: TRBV18
J gene: TRBJ1-5
D gene: -
CDR3 protein: CASSRDGDQPQHF
CDR3 DNA: TGTGCCAGCTCCCGGGACGGCGATCAGCCCCAGCATTTT

CDR3 length: 13
clone size: once
V gene: TRBV6-5
J gene: TRBJ1-1
D gene: -
CDR3 protein: CASRTRRNTEAFF
CDR3 DNA: TGTGCCAGCCGGACCAGGAGGAACACTGAAGCTTTCTTT

CDR3 length: 15
clone size: -
V gene: TRBV5-1
J gene: TRBJ2-1
D gene: TRBD2
CDR3 protein: CASSFTSGGANEQFF
CDR3 DNA: TGCGCCAGCAGCTTTACTAGCGGGGGGGCGAATGAGCAGTTCTTC

CDR3 length: 11
clone size: -
V gene: TRBV20-1
J gene: TRBJ2-7
D gene: -
CDR3 protein: CSAYRAYGQYF
CDR3 DNA: TGCAGTGCCTACAGAGCCTACGGGCAGTACTTC

CDR3 length: 12
clone size: -
V gene: TRBV29-1
J gene: TRBJ1-1
D gene: -
CDR3 protein: CSVETGNTEAFF
CDR3 DNA: TGCAGCGTTGAAACTGGTAACACTGAAGCTTTCTTT

CDR3 length: 15
clone size: -
V gene: TRBV18
J gene: TRBJ2-1
D gene: TRBD1
CDR3 protein: CASSPYRGFINEQFF
CDR3 DNA: TGTGCCAGCTCACCTTACAGGGGGTTCATCAATGAGCAGTTCTTC

CDR3 length: 17
clone size: -
V gene: TRBV7-2
J gene: TRBJ2-6
D gene: TRBD1
CDR3 protein: CASSQGAPGSGANVLTF
CDR3 DNA: TGTGCCAGCAGTCAGGGGGCACCAGGATCTGGGGCCAACGTCCTGACTTTC

CDR3 length: 15
clone size: once
V gene: TRBV19
J gene: TRBJ1-1
D gene: -
CDR3 protein: CASSIFDRGTLEAFF
CDR3 DNA: TGTGCCAGTAGTATTTTCGATCGAGGAACACTCGAAGCTTTCTTT

CDR3 length: 14
clone size: -
V gene: TRBV30
J gene: TRBJ2-4
D gene: -
CDR3 protein: CAWRQTSAKNIQYF
CDR3 DNA: TGTGCCTGGAGACAGACCTCAGCCAAAAACATTCAGTACTTC

CDR3 length: 13
clone size: once
V gene: TRBV11-2
J gene: TRBJ2-2
D gene: -
CDR3 protein: CASSLVTRGELFF
CDR3 DNA: TGTGCCAGCAGCTTAGTGACGAGGGGGGAGCTGTTTTTT

CDR3 length: 18
clone size: -
V gene: TRBV6-8
J gene: TRBJ2-3
D gene: TRBD2
CDR3 protein: CASSYPGVSGVTTDTQYF
CDR3 DNA: TGTGCCAGCAGTTATCCGGGAGTAAGCGGGGTTACCACAGATACGCAGTATTTT

CDR3 length: 14
clone size: few
V gene: TRBV7-9
J gene: TRBJ2-7
D gene: TRBD2
CDR3 protein: CASSLRGVSDEQYF
CDR3 DNA: TGTGCCAGCAGCTTGCGGGGGGTAAGCGACGAGCAGTACTTC

CDR3 length: 18
clone size: few
V gene: TRBV7-6
J gene: TRBJ1-5
D gene: TRBD1
CDR3 protein: CASSLGGLGTGINQPQHF
CDR3 DNA: TGTGCCAGCAGCTTAGGTGGACTCGGGACAGGGATCAATCAGCCCCAGCATTTT

CDR3 length: 16
clone size: -
V gene: TRBV7-8
J gene: TRBJ1-2
D gene: TRBD1
CDR3 protein: CASSSGGQGARYGYTF
CDR3 DNA: TGTGCCAGCAGCTCGGGTGGACAGGGGGCGCGGTATGGCTACACCTTC

CDR3 length: 15
clone size: -
V gene: TRBV10-1
J gene: TRBJ2-7
D gene: TRBD1
CDR3 protein: CASSHGQGHPYEQYF
CDR3 DNA: TGCGCCAGCAGCCACGGACAGGGGCACCCCTACGAGCAGTACTTC

CDR3 length: 16
clone size: -
V gene: TRBV7-2
J gene: TRBJ1-4
D gene: TRBD1
CDR3 protein: CASSLAIGGGHEKLFF
CDR3 DNA: TGTGCCAGCAGCTTAGCGATAGGAGGGGGCCATGAAAAACTGTTTTTT

CDR3 length: 18
clone size: -
V gene: TRBV5-1
J gene: TRBJ2-5
D gene: TRBD2
CDR3 protein: CASSLARTSGNGQETQYF
CDR3 DNA: TGCGCCAGCAGCTTGGCCCGGACTAGCGGGAACGGTCAAGAGACCCAGTACTTC

CDR3 length: 13
clone size: -
V gene: TRBV7-9
J gene: TRBJ1-2
D gene: -
CDR3 protein: CASSNAGDSGYTF
CDR3 DNA: TGTGCCAGCAGCAACGCAGGGGATAGTGGCTACACCTTC

CDR3 length: 16
clone size: -
V gene: TRBV27
J gene: TRBJ2-5
D gene: -
CDR3 protein: CASSLVSGPGRRTQYF
CDR3 DNA: TGTGCCAGCAGTTTGGTATCGGGACCGGGGAGGAGGACCCAGTACTTC

CDR3 length: 16
clone size: -
V gene: TRBV19
J gene: TRBJ2-3
D gene: TRBD1
CDR3 protein: CASSLFDRGGSDTQYF
CDR3 DNA: TGTGCCAGTTCTCTCTTCGACAGGGGGGGGTCAGATACGCAGTATTTT

CDR3 length: 17
clone size: -
V gene: TRBV5-6
J gene: TRBJ2-3
D gene: -
CDR3 protein: CASSLVGAAVRGDTQYF
CDR3 DNA: TGTGCCAGCAGCTTGGTCGGGGCCGCGGTCCGGGGAGATACGCAGTATTTT

CDR3 length: 16
clone size: -
V gene: TRBV19
J gene: TRBJ2-3
D gene: -
CDR3 protein: CASSPRDIPLRDTQYF
CDR3 DNA: TGTGCCAGTAGTCCCCGGGACATCCCCCTGCGGGATACGCAGTATTTT

CDR3 length: 14
clone size: -
V gene: TRBV29-1
J gene: TRBJ2-5
D gene: TRBD1
CDR3 protein: CSVVRTGGEETQYF
CDR3 DNA: TGCAGCGTTGTTCGGACAGGGGGCGAAGAGACCCAGTACTTC

CDR3 length: 13
clone size: -
V gene: TRBV28
J gene: TRBJ1-1
D gene: -
CDR3 protein: CASSPPGRFHAFF
CDR3 DNA: TGTGCCAGCAGCCCCCCTGGGAGATTCCACGCTTTCTTT

CDR3 length: 16
clone size: -
V gene: TRBV4-3
J gene: TRBJ1-3
D gene: -
CDR3 protein: CASSPSYGGEENTIYF
CDR3 DNA: TGCGCCAGCAGCCCCTCTTACGGGGGGGAGGAGAACACCATATATTTT

CDR3 length: 13
clone size: few
V gene: TRBV7-9
J gene: TRBJ1-5
D gene: -
CDR3 protein: CASSTASEQPQHF
CDR3 DNA: TGTGCCAGCTCCACGGCGTCAGAGCAGCCCCAGCATTTT

CDR3 length: 15
clone size: -
V gene: TRBV18
J gene: TRBJ2-3
D gene: -
CDR3 protein: CASSPEQRTTDTQYF
CDR3 DNA: TGTGCCAGCTCACCAGAGCAGAGGACCACAGATACGCAGTATTTT

CDR3 length: 14
clone size: -
V gene: TRBV7-6
J gene: TRBJ2-1
D gene: -
CDR3 protein: CASSHRDSPNEQFF
CDR3 DNA: TGTGCCAGCAGCCACCGGGACTCTCCCAATGAGCAGTTCTTC

CDR3 length: 12
clone size: -
V gene: TRBV4-1
J gene: TRBJ2-7
D gene: -
CDR3 protein: CASSQTGYEQYF
CDR3 DNA: TGCGCCAGCAGCCAAACAGGGTACGAGCAGTACTTC

CDR3 length: 14
clone size: -
V gene: TRBV5-1
J gene: TRBJ1-4
D gene: TRBD1
CDR3 protein: CASSRGTGNEKLFF
CDR3 DNA: TGCGCCAGCAGCCGCGGGACAGGGAACGAAAAACTGTTTTTT

CDR3 length: 14
clone size: -
V gene: TRBV11-2
J gene: TRBJ1-1
D gene: -
CDR3 protein: CASKGMRGRTEAFF
CDR3 DNA: TGTGCCAGCAAAGGTATGCGGGGAAGGACTGAAGCTTTCTTT